The 32 T cell receptor beta chains given below trace back to one sample, sequenced in a study of early stage breast cancer tumors. Assay: immunoSEQ multiplex PCR; the TCRdb copy retains only in-frame clones and omits some. The data contain tens of thousands of clones, roughly three quarters of them seen just once; the ten biggest clones take up approximately 3.7%. Material: blood. Receptors were obtained from a person in their sixties or seventies with breast cancer.

The rearrangement joins TRBV5-5 to TRBJ1-1, with TRBD1 as a possible D gene (5 bases). Germline V gene data show CDR1 as SGHKS and CDR2 as YYEKEE (reference sequence). The CDR3 covers 15 residues. Trimming stripped 3 bases from V and 1 base from J, with 13 bases between. This CDR3 reads CASSSAHTGNTEAFF. The CDR3 DNA reads TGTGCCAGCAGCTCGGCTCATACAGGGAACACTGAAGCTTTCTTT.

This rearrangement joins TRBV5-1 to TRBJ2-2, with TRBD2 identical over 8 bases. V gave up 0 bases and J gave up 5 bases; unmatched junction bases: 6. This CDR3 comprises 16 residues. CDR1 SGHRS and CDR2 YFSETQ come from the germline V gene. The CDR3 bases are TGCGCCAGCAGCTTGGCGGCGGGAGGTCTGACCGGGGAGCTGTTTTTT. Translation gives CASSLAAGGLTGELFF.

The chain employs TRBV7-3 and TRBJ2-1; no firm D call. Germline CDR1 SGHTA, CDR2 FQGTGA. V lost 7 bases and J lost 5, with 15 bases in between. The CDR3 spans 14 residues. The CDR3 region is CASTPSGPNNEQFF. CDR3 nucleotides: TGTGCCAGCACCCCTTCCGGACCCAACAATGAGCAGTTCTTC.

A few counts support this clone. This chain joins TRBV5-1 and TRBJ1-2, with D possibly TRBD1 on 5 matching bases. V shed 3 bases and J shed 8 bases, with 11 bases lying between them. Germline CDR1 SGHRS, CDR2 YFSETQ. CDR3 size: 12 residues. The CDR3 DNA reads TGCGCCAGCAGCTCCACCAGGGAGGGCTACACCTTC. Translating gives CASSSTREGYTF.

This sequence joins TRBV19 and TRBJ2-7; D is perhaps TRBD2 (6 bases). V was shortened by 3 bases and J by 0 bases, with 12 bases between the two germline ends. This CDR3 is 15 amino acids long. In germline, CDR1 is LNHDA, CDR2 SQIVND (reference sequence). The CDR3 sequence: CASSIGAGHSYEQYF. In DNA form, the CDR3 reads TGTGCCAGTAGTATCGGAGCGGGCCACTCCTACGAGCAGTACTTC.

The count of this clone is one. This rearrangement joins TRBV18 to TRBJ2-2; 15 positions match TRBD2. The germline gives CDR1 KGHSH, CDR2 LQKENI. The CDR3 is made up of 19 amino acids. V trimming: 1 base; J trimming: 5 bases; junction bases outside the gene matches: 8. This CDR3 reads CASSPRTSGRASRTGELFF. As DNA, the CDR3 is TGTGCCAGCTCACCACGGACTAGCGGGAGGGCCAGTCGGACCGGGGAGCTGTTTTTT.

The gene calls are TRBV7-8 and TRBJ2-1; 11 bases map to TRBD2. CDR3 length: 16 amino acids. Germline V gene lookup returns CDR1 SGHVS and CDR2 FQNEAQ. Trimming at V came to 5 bases and at J to 6 bases, leaving 9 bases not matched to a gene. CDR3 DNA: TGTGCCAGCAGCCCTTGGGTCGGGACTAGCGGCAATGAGCAGTTCTTC. As protein: CASSPWVGTSGNEQFF.

V gene TRBV19 combines with J gene TRBJ2-1; D may correspond to TRBD1 or TRBD2 (5 bases each). The CDR3 is 15 residues long. Trimming cost V 3 bases and J 4 bases, with 13 bases left between them. CDR1 and CDR2 (germline): LNHDA, SQIVND (reference sequence). CDR3 nucleotides: TGTGCCAGTAGTATCAACCCGGGGCCGTACAATGAGCAGTTCTTC. Protein: CASSINPGPYNEQFF.

V and J are TRBV25-1 and TRBJ2-3; weak D call: TRBD2 (6 bases). The CDR3 has 15 amino acids. Deletions cut 9 bases from V and 0 bases from J, with 16 bases between. In germline, CDR1 is MGHDK, CDR2 SYGVNS. CDR3 sequence reads: CASSMLGTSTDTQYF. In DNA form, the CDR3 reads TGTGCCAGTTCTATGCTGGGGACTAGCACAGATACGCAGTATTTT.

This chain joins TRBV29-1 and TRBJ2-5, with 7 bases identical to TRBD1. Germline V lookup: CDR1 SQVTM, CDR2 ANQGSEA. The junction had 3 bases not matched to a gene; V was cut back by 3 bases and J by 5 bases. This CDR3 region has 12 residues. The CDR3 sequence: CSVEARGETQYF. The DNA of the CDR3 is TGCAGCGTTGAGGCCAGGGGGGAGACCCAGTACTTC.

This chain uses TRBV6-1 with TRBJ1-5, with TRBD1 identical over 8 bases. The CDR3 is 17 amino acids. Looked up from germline, CDR1 is MNHNS and CDR2 is SASEGT. V shed 4 bases, J shed 0 bases, and the junction held 8 bases outside the gene matches. Written as DNA, the CDR3 is TGTGCCAGCAGTGGCCGAGGGGGACAGGTTAGCAATCAGCCCCAGCATTTT. It is translated as CASSGRGGQVSNQPQHF.

V gene TRBV7-2 combines with J gene TRBJ2-7; TRBD2 agrees at 10 bases. Trimming removed 4 bases from V and 6 bases from J; junction bases left unmatched: 3. There are 13 residues in the CDR3. Germline loops: CDR1 SGHTA, CDR2 FQGNSA. The CDR3 sequence: CASSSLAGGEQYF. Written as DNA, the CDR3 is TGTGCCAGCAGCTCCTTAGCGGGAGGCGAGCAGTACTTC.

V and J are TRBV6-5 and TRBJ1-4; D remains ambiguous. Deletions cut 2 bases from V and 10 bases from J, with 11 bases between. The CDR3 sequence is 13 residues long. CDR1 and CDR2 from the germline V gene are MNHEY and SVGAGI. CDR3 sequence (DNA): TGTGCCAGCAGTTACCGAGGAGAACTAAAACTGTTTTTT. Residues: CASSYRGELKLFF.

V is TRBV6-5 and J is TRBJ1-4; D not certain. CDR1 and CDR2 from the germline V gene are MNHEY and SVGAGI. The CDR3 is made up of 13 amino acids. Trimming shortened V by 7 bases and J by 7 bases, and 13 bases separated the two germline ends. CDR3 coding DNA: TGTGCCAGCAATCGAGGTTCTGGTGAAAAACTGTTTTTT. Translating it yields CASNRGSGEKLFF.

The V gene is TRBV29-1, the J gene TRBJ2-1; 14 bases agree with TRBD2. The CDR3 covers 15 residues. The germline CDR1 and CDR2 sequences are SQVTM and ANQGSEA. Trimming at V came to 5 bases and at J to 5 bases, leaving 5 bases not matched to a gene. DNA for the CDR3: TGCAGCGTTCAAGGACTAGCGGGAGGCCACAATGAGCAGTTCTTC. Residues: CSVQGLAGGHNEQFF.

V and J are TRBV5-1 and TRBJ2-3; no clear D gene. V gave up 0 bases and J gave up 2 bases, with 10 bases separating them. The CDR3 extends over 15 amino acids. Germline loops: CDR1 SGHRS, CDR2 YFSETQ. CDR3 loop: CASSLARLITDTQYF. The CDR3 DNA follows: TGCGCCAGCAGCTTGGCGCGGCTAATCACAGATACGCAGTATTTT.

The chain recombines TRBV7-6 with TRBJ1-4, with D maybe TRBD1 (6 bases). Germline-derived CDR1 and CDR2 are SGHVS and FNYEAQ. The V and J ends lost 5 bases and 8 bases respectively, with 18 bases between them. The CDR3 is 15 amino acids. CDR3 nucleotides: TGTGCCAGCAGCGCCATACAGGGCCGCGTGGAAAAACTGTTTTTT. Protein product: CASSAIQGRVEKLFF. Full variable domain (missing parts from reference TRBV7-6 and TRBJ1-4): GAGVSQSPRYKVTKRGQDVALRCDPISGHVSLYWYRQALGQGPEFLTYFNYEAQQDKSGLPNDRFSAERPEGSISTLTIQRTEQRDSAMYRCASSAIQGRVEKLFFGSGTQLSVL.

The chain joins TRBV11-2 to TRBJ1-2, with D possibly TRBD1 on 5 matching bases. V lost 5 bases to trimming and J lost 4 bases, with 17 bases between them. The CDR3 loop spans 15 amino acids. Germline assignment: CDR1 SGHAT and CDR2 FQNNGV. CDR3 nucleotides: TGTGCCAGCAGCCCAAGCGCCAGGGTTACCTATGGCTACACCTTC. Translation: CASSPSARVTYGYTF.

This chain uses TRBV5-4 with TRBJ2-5; 8 bases match TRBD1. The CDR3 consists of 15 residues. The V gene's germline CDR1 is SGHNT and CDR2 YYREEE (reference sequence). Trimming removed 4 bases from V and 2 bases from J; junction bases left unmatched: 7. The CDR3 is CASSSGGQGQETQYF. The CDR3, as DNA: TGTGCCAGCAGCAGCGGTGGACAGGGTCAAGAGACCCAGTACTTC.

The chain links TRBV5-4 to TRBJ2-2, with 12 bases that match TRBD2. With 4 bases clipped from V and 0 bases from J, the junction kept 4 bases outside the gene matches. Germline V gene data show CDR1 as SGHNT and CDR2 as YYREEE (reference sequence). This CDR3 spans 17 amino acids. CDR3 DNA: TGTGCCAGCAGCGTGGGACTAGCGGGTGCGAACACCGGGGAGCTGTTTTTT. Protein product: CASSVGLAGANTGELFF. Filled out from reference TRBV5-4 and TRBJ2-2, the complete variable domain reads ETGVTQSPTHLIKTRGQQVTLRCSSQSGHNTVSWYQQALGQGPQFIFQYYREEENGRGNFPPRFSGLQFPNYSSELNVNALELDDSALYLCASSVGLAGANTGELFFGEGSRLTVL.

This sequence joins TRBV29-1 and TRBJ1-4, with D possibly TRBD1 on 5 matching bases. The V end was cut by 6 bases, the J end by 7 bases, with 12 bases between. Germline CDR1 is SQVTM and CDR2 is ANQGSEA. This CDR3 contains 12 residues. The CDR3 DNA reads TGCAGCGTCCCGGGACTTGGTGAAAAACTGTTTTTT. As protein: CSVPGLGEKLFF.

This clone was seen a handful of times. The chain links TRBV4-1 to TRBJ2-5, with a weak D call TRBD2 (7 bases). The V end was cut by 4 bases, the J end by 4 bases, with 22 bases between. CDR3 length: 17 residues. CDR1 MGHRA and CDR2 YSYEKL come from the germline V gene. The DNA for the CDR3 is TGCGCCAGCAGCCCCGTGCTAGGGGAGGGGGGAGGAGAGACCCAGTACTTC. This gives the protein CASSPVLGEGGGETQYF.

The V call is TRBV30, the J call TRBJ2-3; 8 bases fit TRBD1. Trimming removed 2 bases from V and 3 bases from J; junction bases left unmatched: 1. The germline V gene encodes CDR1 GTSNPN and CDR2 SVGIG (reference sequence). This CDR3 is 13 amino acids long. CDR3 nucleotides: TGTGCCTGGAGTAGGACAGGGACAGATACGCAGTATTTT. It codes for CAWSRTGTDTQYF.

In DNA, the CDR3 is TGTGCCAGCAGCGTGCCTCGCTTGGGACTAGCGGGGGGGCAGCAGTTCTTC. It is translated as CASSVPRLGLAGGQQFF. V usage is TRBV5-5 and J usage is TRBJ2-1; 16 bases line up with TRBD2. Per the germline V gene, CDR1 is SGHKS and CDR2 is YYEKEE (reference sequence). J was trimmed by 11 bases and V by 4 bases; bases with no gene match: 12. The CDR3 totals 17 residues.

The chain recombines TRBV11-2 with TRBJ2-5; D remains unclear. In germline, CDR1 is SGHAT, CDR2 FQNNGV. Deletions cut 1 base from V and 5 bases from J, with 5 bases between. The CDR3 contains 12 residues. CDR3 DNA: TGTGCCAGCAGCTTAGTCGCTGAGACCCAGTACTTC. As protein: CASSLVAETQYF.

This rearrangement joins TRBV5-6 to TRBJ1-1; D is unresolved. The CDR3 sequence is 14 residues long. V shed 4 bases and J shed 7 bases, with 17 bases lying between them. Germline lookup yields CDR1 SGHDT and CDR2 YYEEEE. The CDR3 coding sequence is TGTGCCAGCAGCCCCGGACGTTTCAGCCTTGAAGCTTTCTTT. This sequence encodes CASSPGRFSLEAFF.

The sample holds a few counts of this clone. This chain uses TRBV5-6 with TRBJ2-7, with 9 nucleotides matching TRBD2. The CDR3 runs to 15 residues. Germline V gives CDR1 SGHDT, CDR2 YYEEEE. V trimming: 5 bases; J trimming: 6 bases; junction bases outside the gene matches: 12. The CDR3 bases are TGTGCCAGCAGTCTATACGGACTAGCGACGGGCGAGCAGTACTTC. Amino acid sequence: CASSLYGLATGEQYF. Full variable domain (rest looked up from reference TRBV5-6 and TRBJ2-7): DAGVTQSPTHLIKTRGQQVTLRCSPKSGHDTVSWYQQALGQGPQFIFQYYEEEERQRGNFPDRFSGHQFPNYSSELNVNALLLGDSALYLCASSLYGLATGEQYFGPGTRLTVT.

This rearrangement joins TRBV7-8 to TRBJ2-2; either TRBD1 or TRBD2 may supply D (5 bases each). Looked up from germline, CDR1 is SGHVS and CDR2 is FQNEAQ. V lost 1 base and J lost 6, with 9 bases in between. This CDR3 is 14 amino acids long. The chain's CDR3 is CASSLGRGPGELFF. CDR3 DNA sequence: TGTGCCAGCAGCTTAGGACGGGGACCCGGGGAGCTGTTTTTT.

The rearrangement joins TRBV10-1 to TRBJ2-1, with 7 nucleotides matching TRBD1. The CDR3 extends over 16 amino acids. Germline CDR1 and CDR2: WNHNN and SYGVQD (reference sequence). V lost 6 bases to trimming and J lost 0 bases; unmatched junction nucleotides: 8. Here the CDR3 reads CASSPGTVSSYNEQFF. DNA of the CDR3: TGCGCCAGCAGCCCCGGGACAGTTAGCTCCTACAATGAGCAGTTCTTC.

The genes are TRBV5-1 and TRBJ2-3, with D perhaps being TRBD1 or TRBD2 (5 bases each). The germline V and J ends were trimmed by 0 bases and 4 bases, with 9 bases remaining between them. Germline V CDR1 and CDR2: SGHRS, YFSETQ. This CDR3 contains 14 residues. CDR3 region: CASSLVRGPDTQYF. CDR3 sequence (DNA): TGCGCCAGCAGCTTGGTCCGGGGACCAGATACGCAGTATTTT.

The gene calls are TRBV5-6 and TRBJ1-4; D is perhaps TRBD1 (5 bases). This CDR3 has 15 amino acids. Trimming removed 3 bases at V and 8 bases at J, with 17 bases between. Germline lookup yields CDR1 SGHDT and CDR2 YYEEEE. The CDR3: CASSSTGSRGEKLFF. The CDR3 DNA follows: TGTGCCAGCAGCTCTACAGGTTCCCGAGGGGAAAAACTGTTTTTT.

The chain combines TRBV6-5 with TRBJ2-7; TRBD1 matches 11 bases. The CDR3 is made up of 14 amino acids. Unmatched junction bases numbered 6, after V lost 6 bases and J lost 5 bases. CDR1 MNHEY and CDR2 SVGAGI come from the germline V gene. The CDR3 sequence is CASRGTGGVNEQYF. In DNA, the CDR3 is TGTGCCAGCAGAGGGACAGGGGGAGTCAACGAGCAGTACTTC.